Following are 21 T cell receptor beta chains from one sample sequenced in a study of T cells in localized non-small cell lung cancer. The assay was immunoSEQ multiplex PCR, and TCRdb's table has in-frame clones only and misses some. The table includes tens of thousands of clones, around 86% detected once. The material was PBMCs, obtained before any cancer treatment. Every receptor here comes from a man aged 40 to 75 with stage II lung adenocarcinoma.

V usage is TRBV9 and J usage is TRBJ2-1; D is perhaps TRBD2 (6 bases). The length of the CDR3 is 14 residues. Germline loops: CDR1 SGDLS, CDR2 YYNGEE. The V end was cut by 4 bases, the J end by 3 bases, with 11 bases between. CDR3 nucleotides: TGTGCCAGCAGCCCTCCCGGGAGCTACAATGAGCAGTTCTTC. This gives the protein CASSPPGSYNEQFF.

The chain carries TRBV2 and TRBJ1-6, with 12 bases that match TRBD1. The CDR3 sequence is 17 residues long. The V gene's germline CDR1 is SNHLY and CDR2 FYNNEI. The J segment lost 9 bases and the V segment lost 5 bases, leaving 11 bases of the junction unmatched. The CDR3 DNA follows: TGTGCCAGCAGTTCGGGACAGGGGGCGTTTAGGTTTTCACCCCTCCACTTT. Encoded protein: CASSSGQGAFRFSPLHF.

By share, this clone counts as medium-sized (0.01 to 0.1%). CDR3 DNA sequence: TGTGCCAGCAGCTTAACTAGCTCCACGTGGCCTCTCTCCGAGCAGTACGTC. Encoded protein: CASSLTSSTWPLSEQYV. The chain is built from TRBV7-2 and TRBJ2-7, with D possibly matching TRBD2 (6 bases). Trimming left V 2 bases short and J 6 bases short, with 23 bases between. CDR1 is SGHTA, CDR2 FQGNSA, per germline. The CDR3 covers 17 residues.

CDR3 bases: TGCGCCAGCAGCTTGTTTCCAGGGGTTAACTATGGCTACACCTTC. Translating gives CASSLFPGVNYGYTF. The V and J genes are TRBV5-1 and TRBJ1-2; maybe TRBD1 (6 bases). Trimming took off 1 base at V and 1 base at J, with 11 bases between the two ends. The CDR3 covers 15 residues. CDR1 and CDR2 (germline): SGHRS, YFSETQ.

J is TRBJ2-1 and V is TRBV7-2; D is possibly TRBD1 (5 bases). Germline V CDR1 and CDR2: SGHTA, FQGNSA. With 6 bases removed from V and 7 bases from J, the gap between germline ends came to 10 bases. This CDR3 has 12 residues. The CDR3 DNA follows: TGTGCCAGCAGATCTCCAGGGAATGAGCAGTTCTTC. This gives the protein CASRSPGNEQFF.

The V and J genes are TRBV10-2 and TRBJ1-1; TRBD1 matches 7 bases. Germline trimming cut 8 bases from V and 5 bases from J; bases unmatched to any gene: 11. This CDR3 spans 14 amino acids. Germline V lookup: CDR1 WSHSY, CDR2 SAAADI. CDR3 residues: CASQGTGEGTEAFF. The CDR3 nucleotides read TGCGCCAGCCAGGGAACAGGGGAGGGAACTGAAGCTTTCTTT.

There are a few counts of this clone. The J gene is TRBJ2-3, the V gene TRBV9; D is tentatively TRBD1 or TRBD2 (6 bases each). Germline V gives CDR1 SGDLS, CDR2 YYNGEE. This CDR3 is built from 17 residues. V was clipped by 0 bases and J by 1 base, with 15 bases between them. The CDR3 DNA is TGTGCCAGCAGCGTAGGGTATGAGGGGGGTGGCACAGATACGCAGTATTTT. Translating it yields CASSVGYEGGGTDTQYF. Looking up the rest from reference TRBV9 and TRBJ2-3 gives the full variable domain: DSGVTQTPKHLITATGQRVTLRCSPRSGDLSVYWYQQSLDQGLQFLIQYYNGEERAKGNILERFSAQQFPDLHSELNLSSLELGDSALYFCASSVGYEGGGTDTQYFGPGTRLTVL.

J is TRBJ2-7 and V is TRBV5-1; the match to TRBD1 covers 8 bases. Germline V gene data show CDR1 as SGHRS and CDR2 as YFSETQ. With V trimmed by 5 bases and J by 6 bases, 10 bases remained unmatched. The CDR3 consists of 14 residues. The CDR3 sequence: CASSTDRGSSEQYF. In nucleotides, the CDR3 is TGCGCCAGCAGTACTGACAGGGGATCGAGCGAGCAGTACTTC.

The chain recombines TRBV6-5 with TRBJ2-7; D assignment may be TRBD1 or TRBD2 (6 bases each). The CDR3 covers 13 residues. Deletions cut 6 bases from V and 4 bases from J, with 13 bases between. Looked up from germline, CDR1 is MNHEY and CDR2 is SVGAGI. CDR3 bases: TGTGCCAGCAGCCCGGGGGCAGCTTACGAGCAGTACGTC. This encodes CASSPGAAYEQYV.

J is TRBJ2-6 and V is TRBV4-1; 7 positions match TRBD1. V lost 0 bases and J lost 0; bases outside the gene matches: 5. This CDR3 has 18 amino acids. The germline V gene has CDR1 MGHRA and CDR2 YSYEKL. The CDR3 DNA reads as TGCGCCAGCAGCCAAGACGACAGGGCCATCTCTGGGGCCAACGTCCTGACTTTC. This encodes CASSQDDRAISGANVLTF.

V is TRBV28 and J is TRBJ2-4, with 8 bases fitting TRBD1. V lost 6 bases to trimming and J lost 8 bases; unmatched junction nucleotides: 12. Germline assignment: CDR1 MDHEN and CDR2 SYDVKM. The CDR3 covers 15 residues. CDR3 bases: TGTGCCAGCAGCTCTAACAGGGGGGCCGGAGACATTCAGTACTTC. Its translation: CASSSNRGAGDIQYF. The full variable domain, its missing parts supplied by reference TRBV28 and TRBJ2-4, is DVKVTQSSRYLVKRTGEKVFLECVQDMDHENMFWYRQDPGLGLRLIYFSYDVKMKEKGDIPEGYSVSREKKERFSLILESASTNQTSMYLCASSSNRGAGDIQYFGAGTRLSVL.

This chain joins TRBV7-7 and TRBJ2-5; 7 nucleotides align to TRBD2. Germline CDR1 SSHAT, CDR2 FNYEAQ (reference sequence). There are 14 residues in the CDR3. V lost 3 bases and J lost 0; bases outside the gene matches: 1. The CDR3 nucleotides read TGTGCCAGCAGCTTTGGGGGGGACCAAGAGACCCAGTACTTC. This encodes CASSFGGDQETQYF.

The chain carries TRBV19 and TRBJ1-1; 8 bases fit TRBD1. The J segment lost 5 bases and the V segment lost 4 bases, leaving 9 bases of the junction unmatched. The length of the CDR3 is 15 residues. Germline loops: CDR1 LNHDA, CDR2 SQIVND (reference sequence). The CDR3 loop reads CASSTGTGWGTEAFF. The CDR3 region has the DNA TGTGCCAGTAGTACTGGGACAGGTTGGGGGACTGAAGCTTTCTTT.

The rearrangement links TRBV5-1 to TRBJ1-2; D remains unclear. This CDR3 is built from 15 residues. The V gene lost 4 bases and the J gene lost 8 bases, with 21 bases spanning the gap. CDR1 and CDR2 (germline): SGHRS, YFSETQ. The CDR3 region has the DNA TGCGCCAGCAGCAACCCTACAGCAGGTTCTTGGGGCTACACCTTC. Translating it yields CASSNPTAGSWGYTF.

The CDR3 DNA reads TGTGCCAGCAGTTTCTCCGGGGGAACGAATGAAGCTTTCTTT. It codes for CASSFSGGTNEAFF. The chain has TRBV27 and TRBJ1-1; tentative D call: TRBD1 (5 bases). Trimming took 3 bases from V and 7 from J, leaving 15 bases between them. Germline assignment: CDR1 MNHEY and CDR2 SMNVEV (reference sequence). The CDR3 consists of 14 residues.

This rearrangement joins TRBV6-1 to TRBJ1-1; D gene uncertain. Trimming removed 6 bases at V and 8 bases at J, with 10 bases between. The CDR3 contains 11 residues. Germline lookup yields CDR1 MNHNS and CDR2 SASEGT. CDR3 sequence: CASSFEAEAFF. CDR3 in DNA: TGTGCCAGCAGCTTTGAAGCAGAAGCTTTCTTT.

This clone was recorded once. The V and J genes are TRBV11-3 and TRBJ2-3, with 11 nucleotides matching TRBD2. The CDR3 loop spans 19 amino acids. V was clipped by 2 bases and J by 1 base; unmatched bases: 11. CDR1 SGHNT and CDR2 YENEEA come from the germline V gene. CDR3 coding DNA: TGTGCCAGCAGCTTACGAAATAGCGGGGGGGCCGGGGGCACAGATACGCAGTATTTT. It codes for CASSLRNSGGAGGTDTQYF.

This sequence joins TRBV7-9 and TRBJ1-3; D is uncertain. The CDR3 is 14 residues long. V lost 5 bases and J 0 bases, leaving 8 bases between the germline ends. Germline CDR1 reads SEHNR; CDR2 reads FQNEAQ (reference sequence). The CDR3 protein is CASSATPSGNTIYF. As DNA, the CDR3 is TGTGCCAGCAGCGCGACCCCCTCTGGAAACACCATATATTTT.

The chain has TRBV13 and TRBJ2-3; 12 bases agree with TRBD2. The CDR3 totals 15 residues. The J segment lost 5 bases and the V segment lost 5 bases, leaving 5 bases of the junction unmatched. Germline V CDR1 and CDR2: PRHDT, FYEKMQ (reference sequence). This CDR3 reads CASSGLAGGIDTQYF. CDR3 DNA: TGTGCCAGCAGCGGGCTAGCGGGGGGGATAGATACGCAGTATTTT.

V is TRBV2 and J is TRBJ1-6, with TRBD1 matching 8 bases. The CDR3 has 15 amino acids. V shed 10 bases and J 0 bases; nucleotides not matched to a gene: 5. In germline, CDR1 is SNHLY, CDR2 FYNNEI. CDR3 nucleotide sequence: TGTGCCACCGGACAGGGCAGCTCCTATAATTCACCCCTCCACTTT. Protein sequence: CATGQGSSYNSPLHF.

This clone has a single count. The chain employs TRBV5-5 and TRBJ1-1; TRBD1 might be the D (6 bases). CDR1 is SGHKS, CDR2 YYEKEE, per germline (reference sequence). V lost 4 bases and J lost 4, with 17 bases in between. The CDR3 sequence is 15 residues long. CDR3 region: CASSPGQSHGTEAFF. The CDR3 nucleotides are TGTGCCAGCAGCCCGGGACAATCCCATGGCACTGAAGCTTTCTTT.